This T cell receptor (beta chain) was found in a study of control samples from healthy donors and cancer patients. Measured with immunoSEQ multiplex PCR; TCRdb has only the in-frame clones, and not every one. The data contain about 82,000 clones, 94% of them singletons. J was trimmed by 2 bases and V by 3 bases; bases with no gene match: 15. The CDR3 is 19 residues long. Looked up from germline, CDR1 is LGHDT and CDR2 is YNNKEL (reference sequence). V is TRBV3-1 (or the pseudogene TRBV3-2) and J is TRBJ2-3, with TRBD1 matching over 9 bases. Sequenced sample: blood. The sequence derives from a woman under 30 in good health. The CDR3 nucleotides are TGTGCCAGCAGCCACGAAACAGCCCGGGGACAGGGTATCACAGATACGCAGTATTTT. It codes for CASSHETARGQGITDTQYF.